These T cell receptor beta chains were read from a single sample in a study of shared clonotypes between healthy human individuals. The method was immunoSEQ multiplex PCR; TCRdb's version includes in-frame clones alone and lacks a portion of them. Here the sample spans 2 million to 2.5 million clones, approximately 93% being singletons. The material sequenced was naive CD4+ T cells from PBMCs. Receptors originate from a young man in good health. Some clones in this sample may be carry-over from other donors' samples. Both conserved end residues are part of each CDR3. The D gene is left open where the match is weak. Clone sizes are given selectively: once, few, many, or a class where the clone is expanded.

.	TRBJ2-5	TRBV5-1	TRBD1	CASSDGTAQETQYF	TGCGCCAGCAGCGACGGGACAGCGCAAGAGACCCAGTACTTC
.	TRBJ2-7	TRBV20-1	.	CSAGPGTTQYF	TGCAGTGCTGGACCCGGCACTACGCAGTACTTC
.	TRBJ2-7	TRBV5-5	.	CASSFIGRGGNEQYF	TGTGCCAGCAGCTTTATCGGCAGGGGAGGTAACGAGCAGTACTTC
.	TRBJ1-1	TRBV5-4	.	CASSSWRGSGEPFF	TGTGCCAGCAGCTCTTGGCGGGGGTCGGGCGAGCCTTTCTTT
.	TRBJ1-2	TRBV4-1	.	CASSQVSRDAYGYTF	TGCGCCAGCAGCCAAGTCTCCCGGGACGCATATGGCTACACCTTC
.	TRBJ1-5	TRBV27	TRBD1	CASSLSGTGPGNQPQHF	TGTGCCAGCAGTCTCTCAGGGACAGGGCCCGGCAATCAGCCCCAGCATTTT
.	TRBJ2-3	TRBV5-1	TRBD2	CASSLAGQSGGSTDTQYF	TGCGCCAGCAGCTTGGCCGGTCAAAGCGGGGGGAGCACAGATACGCAGTATTTT
.	TRBJ2-7	TRBV18	TRBD2	CASSPLSGRTTYEQYF	TGTGCCAGCTCACCTCTAAGCGGGAGAACAACCTACGAGCAGTACTTC
.	TRBJ1-1	TRBV5-1	.	CASSSGTAEDTEAFF	TGCGCCAGCAGCTCCGGGACGGCCGAGGACACTGAAGCTTTCTTT
.	TRBJ2-7	TRBV7-2	TRBD2	CASSPQAGDSEQYF	TGTGCCAGCAGCCCCCAAGCGGGAGATAGCGAGCAGTACTTC
.	TRBJ1-1	TRBV6-6	TRBD1	CASSSTGTATGSEAFF	TGTGCCAGCTCGTCTACGGGGACAGCGACGGGTTCTGAAGCTTTCTTT
.	TRBJ2-3	TRBV4-2	TRBD2	CASSPTSGRAGDTQYF	TGTGCCAGCAGCCCTACTAGCGGGAGGGCCGGAGATACGCAGTATTTT
.	TRBJ2-6	TRBV7-9	TRBD1	CASSSGTGLTGANVLTF	TGTGCCAGCAGCTCCGGGACAGGCCTAACTGGGGCCAACGTCCTGACTTTC
.	TRBJ1-1	TRBV6-5	.	CASSPLAEAFF	TGTGCCAGCAGTCCCCTGGCCGAAGCTTTCTTT
.	TRBJ2-2	TRBV29-1	TRBD2	CSVGNLAGGPGELFF	TGCAGCGTTGGGAATCTAGCGGGAGGTCCCGGGGAGCTGTTTTTT
.	TRBJ1-2	TRBV28	.	CASSTTGSWGGGYTF	TGTGCCAGCAGTACAACCGGGTCCTGGGGGGGAGGCTACACCTTC
.	TRBJ2-3	TRBV19	TRBD2	CASSIAGGQGDTQYF	TGTGCCAGTAGTATAGCGGGAGGGCAAGGGGATACGCAGTATTTT
.	TRBJ1-5	TRBV27	.	CASSLSPRVGDSNQPQHF	TGTGCCAGCAGTTTATCCCCCCGGGTCGGGGATAGCAATCAGCCCCAGCATTTT
.	TRBJ1-2	TRBV28	TRBD1	CAALAFQGAPQGYTF	TGTGCCGCTTTAGCTTTTCAGGGGGCGCCCCAGGGCTACACCTTC
.	TRBJ2-7	TRBV5-1	.	CASSLNGAPGEYF	TGCGCCAGCAGCTTAAACGGGGCGCCCGGGGAATACTTC
.	TRBJ1-5	TRBV28	.	CASSLGPGNQPQHF	TGTGCCAGCAGTTTGGGGCCGGGCAATCAGCCCCAGCATTTT
.	TRBJ1-2	TRBV28	.	CASSLFGFNYGYTF	TGTGCCAGCAGTTTATTTGGGTTTAACTATGGCTACACCTTC
.	TRBJ2-1	TRBV5-1	.	CASSLEGIGNNEQFF	TGCGCCAGCAGCTTGGAAGGGATCGGAAACAATGAGCAGTTCTTC
.	TRBJ1-4	TRBV18	.	CASSPQLGQTEKLFF	TGTGCCAGCTCACCACAGTTAGGGCAAACGGAAAAACTGTTTTTT
.	TRBJ1-1	TRBV29-1	.	CSAHFVTEAFF	TGCAGCGCCCATTTCGTCACTGAAGCTTTCTTT
.	TRBJ2-7	TRBV2	.	CASSDFGAGSSYEQYF	TGTGCCAGCAGTGACTTCGGGGCAGGGAGCTCCTACGAGCAGTACTTC
.	TRBJ1-4	TRBV4-1	.	CASSQVGTATNEKLFF	TGCGCCAGCAGCCAGGTAGGGACCGCGACTAATGAAAAACTGTTTTTT
few	TRBJ2-1	TRBV6-1	TRBD2	CASSTSGTKYEQFF	TGTGCCAGCAGTACTAGCGGGACAAAGTATGAGCAGTTCTTC
.	TRBJ2-7	TRBV4-3	TRBD2	CASSQGLAGEDEQYF	TGCGCCAGCAGCCAAGGACTAGCGGGAGAGGACGAGCAGTACTTC
.	TRBJ1-4	TRBV7-9	.	CASQGGDEKLFF	TGTGCCAGCCAGGGCGGGGATGAAAAACTGTTTTTT
.	TRBJ2-1	TRBV7-6	TRBD2	CASRGPGGLSNAYNEQFF	TGTGCCAGCAGGGGGCCGGGGGGACTTTCCAACGCCTACAATGAGCAGTTCTTC
.	TRBJ1-2	TRBV5-4	.	CASSTSDGGGSYGYTF	TGTGCCAGCAGCACTTCGGACGGGGGCGGGAGCTATGGCTACACCTTC
.	TRBJ1-4	TRBV4-1	TRBD1	CASSHHPGQGNEKLFF	TGCGCCAGCAGCCACCACCCTGGACAGGGTAATGAAAAACTGTTTTTT
.	TRBJ2-2	TRBV25-1	TRBD2	CASSEAGARRELFF	TGTGCCAGCAGTGAGGCGGGAGCAAGGAGGGAGCTGTTTTTT
.	TRBJ2-7	TRBV11-2	.	CASSLNTYEQYF	TGTGCCAGCAGCTTAAACACCTACGAGCAGTACTTC